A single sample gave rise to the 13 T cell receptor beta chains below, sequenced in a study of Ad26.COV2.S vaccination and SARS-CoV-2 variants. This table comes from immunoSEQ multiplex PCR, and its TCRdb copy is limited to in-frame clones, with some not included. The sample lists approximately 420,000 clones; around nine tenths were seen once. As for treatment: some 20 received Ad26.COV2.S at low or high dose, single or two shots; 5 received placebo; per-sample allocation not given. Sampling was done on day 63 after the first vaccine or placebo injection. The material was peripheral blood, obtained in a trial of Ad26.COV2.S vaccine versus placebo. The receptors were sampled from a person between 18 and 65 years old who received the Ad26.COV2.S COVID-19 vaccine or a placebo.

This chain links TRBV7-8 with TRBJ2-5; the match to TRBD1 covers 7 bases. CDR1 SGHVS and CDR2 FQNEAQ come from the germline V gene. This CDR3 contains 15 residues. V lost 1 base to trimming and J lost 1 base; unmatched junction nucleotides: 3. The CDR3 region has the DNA TGTGCCAGCAGCTTAGGCGACAGGGCCCAAGAGACCCAGTACTTC. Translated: CASSLGDRAQETQYF.

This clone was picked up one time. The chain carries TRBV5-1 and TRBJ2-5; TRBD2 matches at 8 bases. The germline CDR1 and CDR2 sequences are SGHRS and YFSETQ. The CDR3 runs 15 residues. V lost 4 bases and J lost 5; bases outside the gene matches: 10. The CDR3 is CASSPGLGNDETQYF. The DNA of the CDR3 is TGCGCCAGCAGCCCGGGACTAGGGAATGATGAGACCCAGTACTTC.

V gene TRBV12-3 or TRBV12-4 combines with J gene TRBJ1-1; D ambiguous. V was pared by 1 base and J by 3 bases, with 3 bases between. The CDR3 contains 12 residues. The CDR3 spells CASSLVDTEAFF. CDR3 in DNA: TGTGCCAGCAGTTTAGTCGACACTGAAGCTTTCTTT.

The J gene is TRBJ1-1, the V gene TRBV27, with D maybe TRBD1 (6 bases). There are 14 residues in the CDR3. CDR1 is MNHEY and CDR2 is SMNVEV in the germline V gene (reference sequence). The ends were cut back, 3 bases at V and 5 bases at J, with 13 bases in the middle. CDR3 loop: CASSLGHPGTEAFF. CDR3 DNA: TGTGCCAGCAGTTTGGGACACCCGGGGACTGAAGCTTTCTTT.

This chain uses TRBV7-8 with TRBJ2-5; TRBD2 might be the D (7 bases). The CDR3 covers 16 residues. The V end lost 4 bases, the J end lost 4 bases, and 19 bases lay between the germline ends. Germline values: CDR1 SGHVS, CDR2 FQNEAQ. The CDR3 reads CASSSRRGGAGETQYF. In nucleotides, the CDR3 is TGTGCCAGCAGCTCCCGCCGTGGGGGGGCGGGAGAGACCCAGTACTTC.

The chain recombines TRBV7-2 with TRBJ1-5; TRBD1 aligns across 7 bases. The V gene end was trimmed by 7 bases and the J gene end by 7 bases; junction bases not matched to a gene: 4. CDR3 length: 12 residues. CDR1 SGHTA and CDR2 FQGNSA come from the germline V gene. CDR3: CASTQGSQPQHF. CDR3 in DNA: TGTGCCAGCACACAGGGGTCCCAGCCCCAGCATTTT.

The CDR3 sequence: CASSPGEGAGEKLFF. In DNA form, the CDR3 reads TGTGCCAGCAGCCCAGGTGAGGGGGCCGGTGAAAAACTGTTTTTT. The chain combines TRBV3-1 (or the pseudogene TRBV3-2) with TRBJ1-4; 7 nucleotides line up with TRBD1. Germline CDR1 and CDR2: LGHDT and YNNKEL (reference sequence). The CDR3 loop spans 15 amino acids. With 4 bases clipped from V and 7 bases from J, the junction kept 9 bases outside the gene matches.

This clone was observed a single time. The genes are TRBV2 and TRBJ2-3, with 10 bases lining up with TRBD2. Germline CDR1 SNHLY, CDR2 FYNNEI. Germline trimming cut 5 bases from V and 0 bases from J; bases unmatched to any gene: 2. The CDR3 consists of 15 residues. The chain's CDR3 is CASSLAGGSTDTQYF. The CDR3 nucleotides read TGTGCCAGCAGTTTAGCGGGGGGAAGCACAGATACGCAGTATTTT.

CDR3 in amino acids: CASSEVLGQGTGEQYF. The CDR3 DNA reads as TGTGCCAGCAGTGAAGTACTTGGACAGGGAACGGGTGAGCAGTACTTC. The chain carries TRBV6-1 and TRBJ2-7; 8 nucleotides agree with TRBD1. Trimming took 1 base from V and 7 from J; bases not matched to a gene: 12. Germline V gene data show CDR1 as MNHNS and CDR2 as SASEGT. The CDR3 contains 16 residues.

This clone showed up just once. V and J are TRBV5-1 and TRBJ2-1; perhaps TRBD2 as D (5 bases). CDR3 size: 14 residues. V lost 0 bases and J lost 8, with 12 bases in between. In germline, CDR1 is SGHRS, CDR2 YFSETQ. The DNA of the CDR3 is TGCGCCAGCAGCTTGGCCGCTAGCCGGGATGAGCAGTTCTTC. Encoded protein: CASSLAASRDEQFF.

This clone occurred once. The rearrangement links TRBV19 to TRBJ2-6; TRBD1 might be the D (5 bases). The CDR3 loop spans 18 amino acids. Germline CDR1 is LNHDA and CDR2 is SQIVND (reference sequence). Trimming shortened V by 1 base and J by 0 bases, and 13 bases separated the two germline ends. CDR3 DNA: TGTGCCAGTAGTATAGGTCCAGGGATGAGCTCTGGGGCCAACGTCCTGACTTTC. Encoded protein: CASSIGPGMSSGANVLTF.

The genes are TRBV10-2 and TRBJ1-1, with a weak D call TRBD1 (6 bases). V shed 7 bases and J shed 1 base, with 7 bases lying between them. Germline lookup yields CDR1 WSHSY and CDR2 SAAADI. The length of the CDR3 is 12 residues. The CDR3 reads CASKTGNTEAFF. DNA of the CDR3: TGCGCCAGCAAGACAGGGAACACTGAAGCTTTCTTT.

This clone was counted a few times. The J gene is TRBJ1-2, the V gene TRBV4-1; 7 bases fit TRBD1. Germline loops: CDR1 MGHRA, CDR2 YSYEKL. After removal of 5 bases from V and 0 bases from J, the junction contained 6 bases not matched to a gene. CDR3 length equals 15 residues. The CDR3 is CASSGDRVPNYGYTF. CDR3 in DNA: TGCGCCAGCAGCGGGGACAGAGTGCCTAACTATGGCTACACCTTC.